One sample yielded the 3 T cell receptor beta chains listed below, sequenced in a study of blood T cell repertoires in COVID-19. TCRdb's copy holds only in-frame clones and misses some; the assay was immunoSEQ multiplex PCR. In the table there are about 320,000 clones, approximately 89% of which are singletons. The sequenced sample was peripheral blood. Receptors were obtained from a woman aged 25-40 years with COVID-19, enrolled during active disease.

A few counts support this clone. V is TRBV12-5 and J is TRBJ1-1; a weak D match, TRBD1 (6 bases). V gave up 0 bases and J gave up 0 bases, with 14 bases separating them. This CDR3 comprises 17 residues. The germline V gene has CDR1 LGHNT and CDR2 FRNRAP. The CDR3 is CASGLVLGTGMNTEAFF. Here the CDR3 DNA reads TGTGCTAGTGGTTTGGTACTAGGTACAGGGATGAACACTGAAGCTTTCTTT.

The chain links TRBV4-3 to TRBJ1-1; D may be TRBD1 (5 bases). Trimming shortened V by 0 bases and J by 1 base, and 15 bases separated the two germline ends. The CDR3 covers 17 residues. Germline V gives CDR1 LGHNA, CDR2 YSLEER. Written as DNA, the CDR3 is TGCGCCAGCAGCCAAGATCGTTCGCCAGGGTGGAACACTGAAGCTTTCTTT. Its translation is CASSQDRSPGWNTEAFF.

The chain carries TRBV5-1 and TRBJ1-5; a possible D gene is TRBD1 (6 bases). The CDR3 is 14 residues long. Trimming shortened V by 3 bases and J by 7 bases, and 14 bases separated the two germline ends. Germline CDR1 and CDR2: SGHRS and YFSETQ. The CDR3 DNA sequence: TGCGCCAGCAGCTCTGGGACATCGGGACAGCCCCAGCATTTT. It translates to CASSSGTSGQPQHF.